The 11 T cell receptor beta chains below all came from one sample that was sequenced in a study of naive and memory T cell subsets. Two oligonucleotides, mixed equimolar, formed the beta constant-region primer covering TRBC1 and TRBC2. TCRdb re-analysed the UMI-ligation and nested PCR reads in MiXCR, keeping a single row per CDR3 protein. The sample consists of 140,000 to 150,000 distinct CDR3 sequences, about 15% of them appearing once. The specimen sequenced was naive CD4+ T cells from blood. These receptors all come from a human donor in good health.

The chain recombines TRBV6-6 with TRBJ2-7; TRBD2 matches 8 bases. V gave up 6 bases and J gave up 4 bases; unmatched junction bases: 11. In germline, CDR1 is MNHNY, CDR2 SVGAGI (reference sequence). The CDR3 is 15 residues long. The CDR3 reads CASRIGGGGPYEQYF. The CDR3 coding sequence is TGTGCCAGCAGAATCGGGGGCGGGGGGCCTTACGAGCAGTACTTC.

This chain joins TRBV7-9 and TRBJ1-4, with TRBD1 as a possible D gene (6 bases). The V and J ends lost 5 bases and 7 bases respectively, with 14 bases between them. CDR1 and CDR2 from the germline V gene are SEHNR and FQNEAQ (reference sequence). This CDR3 has 14 residues. CDR3 loop: CASSTGTWPEKLFF. The CDR3 nucleotides are TGTGCCAGCAGCACCGGGACATGGCCTGAAAAACTGTTTTTT.

The CDR3 reads CASSRRLAGVYNEQFF. The CDR3 coding sequence is TGTGCCAGCAGTAGACGACTAGCGGGAGTGTACAATGAGCAGTTCTTC. The chain carries TRBV28 and TRBJ2-1, with 12 bases that match TRBD2. The CDR3 sequence is 16 residues long. The V and J ends lost 5 bases and 4 bases, in that order; junction bases with no gene match: 6. Per the germline V gene, CDR1 is MDHEN and CDR2 is SYDVKM.

The chain couples TRBV20-1 to TRBJ1-5, with unresolved D. The CDR3 runs 14 residues. CDR1 is DFQATT and CDR2 is SNEGSKA in the germline V gene (reference sequence). V lost 0 bases and J 4 bases, leaving 10 bases between the germline ends. The DNA of the CDR3 is TGCAGTGCTAGAGACGTTCGAACTAATCAGCCCCAGCATTTT. This translates into CSARDVRTNQPQHF.

This clonotype was seen more than once but under ten times. This sequence joins TRBV7-6 and TRBJ2-5, with TRBD2 as a possible D gene (7 bases). The CDR3 has 14 amino acids. V was pared by 5 bases and J by 5 bases, with 15 bases between. Germline CDR1 reads SGHVS; CDR2 reads FNYEAQ. The CDR3 protein is CASSGGRGAETQYF. Written as DNA, the CDR3 is TGTGCCAGCAGCGGGGGACGGGGGGCGGAGACCCAGTACTTC. The entire variable domain, with the rest obtained from reference TRBV7-6 and TRBJ2-5, is as follows: GAGVSQSPRYKVTKRGQDVALRCDPISGHVSLYWYRQALGQGPEFLTYFNYEAQQDKSGLPNDRFSAERPEGSISTLTIQRTEQRDSAMYRCASSGGRGAETQYFGPGTRLLVL.

V gene TRBV13 combines with J gene TRBJ2-7; 9 bases agree with TRBD2. J gave up 2 bases and V 4 bases, and 12 bases lay outside the gene matches. Germline CDR1 is PRHDT and CDR2 is FYEKMQ (reference sequence). The CDR3 contains 17 residues. CDR3 in amino acids: CASSSLAGAHDPYEQYF. CDR3 nucleotide sequence: TGTGCCAGCAGCTCCTTAGCGGGAGCCCATGACCCCTACGAGCAGTACTTC.

The V and J genes are TRBV3-1 and TRBJ1-5; D unclear. Germline CDR1 and CDR2: LGHDT and YNNKEL (reference sequence). This CDR3 region has 15 residues. The germline V and J ends were trimmed by 3 bases and 0 bases, with 9 bases remaining between them. CDR3 DNA sequence: TGTGCCAGCAGCCAGTTCGGGGTTAGCAATCAGCCCCAGCATTTT. Amino acid sequence: CASSQFGVSNQPQHF. Full variable domain (outside the CDR3, taken from reference TRBV3-1 and TRBJ1-5): DTAVSQTPKYLVTQMGNDKSIKCEQNLGHDTMYWYKQDSKKFLKIMFSYNNKELIINETVPNRFSPKSPDKAHLNLHINSLELGDSAVYFCASSQFGVSNQPQHFGDGTRLSIL.

This clonotype was detected ten times or more. The chain links TRBV14 to TRBJ2-3, with D unresolved. The CDR3 is made up of 12 amino acids. Germline CDR1 and CDR2: SGHDN and FVKESK. The V and J ends lost 3 bases and 3 bases respectively, with 4 bases between them. The CDR3 DNA reads as TGTGCCAGCAGCCAGGGGACAGATACGCAGTATTTT. Amino acids: CASSQGTDTQYF.

The V call is TRBV4-2, the J call TRBJ2-7; TRBD2 agrees at 11 bases. Germline assignment: CDR1 LGHNA and CDR2 YNFKEQ. The CDR3 is 18 residues long. With 0 bases clipped from V and 2 bases from J, the junction kept 9 bases outside the gene matches. Here the CDR3 DNA reads TGTGCCAGCAGCCAAGACCACGCGACTAGCGGGATCCCCTACGAGCAGTACTTC. This encodes CASSQDHATSGIPYEQYF.

This clonotype has a count of ten or more. J is TRBJ2-3 and V is TRBV5-4; D is undetermined. Germline loops: CDR1 SGHNT, CDR2 YYREEE (reference sequence). Trimming stripped 7 bases from V and 3 bases from J, with 12 bases between. The CDR3 has 13 amino acids. CDR3 protein: CASSSRQTDTQYF. The CDR3 DNA reads as TGTGCCAGCTCATCTCGGCAGACAGATACGCAGTATTTT.

This clonotype came up a few times. The chain recombines TRBV7-9 with TRBJ2-1, with TRBD1 matching over 7 bases. This CDR3 has 13 amino acids. The V gene's germline CDR1 is SEHNR and CDR2 FQNEAQ (reference sequence). V dropped 6 bases and J dropped 13; count of bases not matched to a gene: 12. The CDR3 here is CASSFTTGSIQFF. The CDR3 DNA reads as TGTGCCAGCAGTTTCACGACAGGGTCTATCCAGTTCTTC.